A single sample gave rise to the 8 T cell receptor beta chains below, sequenced in a study of vaccination effects on CD4 cells after COVID-19. The antigens these receptors bind are not known. Produced via immunoSEQ multiplex PCR; TCRdb's table is partial and in-frame only. The repertoire holds around 66,000 clones, with about 67% as singletons. The culture ran for nine to ten days, and then CD4+ T cells were isolated. Participants received two doses of either the BNT162b2 or mRNA-1273 vaccine. The sample consisted of CD4+ T cells from PBMCs cultured without peptide, taken after COVID-19 vaccination. Receptors originate from a human donor who received a COVID-19 vaccine.

V usage is TRBV19 and J usage is TRBJ2-5; 12 nucleotides line up with TRBD2. Unmatched junction bases numbered 11, after V lost 6 bases and J lost 3 bases. Germline CDR1 is LNHDA and CDR2 is SQIVND (reference sequence). This CDR3 is built from 17 residues. The CDR3 spells CASSRTSGAALKETQYF. The DNA of the CDR3 is TGTGCCAGTAGCCGGACTAGCGGGGCGGCACTAAAAGAGACCCAGTACTTC.

This chain joins TRBV5-1 and TRBJ2-5, with 7 bases that match TRBD1. Germline CDR1 SGHRS, CDR2 YFSETQ. The CDR3 consists of 15 residues. V dropped 3 bases and J dropped 2; count of bases not matched to a gene: 7. This CDR3 reads CASSWRTGLQETQYF. The DNA of the CDR3 is TGCGCCAGCAGCTGGAGGACAGGACTGCAAGAGACCCAGTACTTC.

The rearrangement uses TRBV19 and TRBJ1-5; TRBD1 agrees at 7 bases. Germline assignment: CDR1 LNHDA and CDR2 SQIVND (reference sequence). Trimming at V came to 6 bases and at J to 6 bases, leaving 8 bases not matched to a gene. The length of the CDR3 is 14 residues. The CDR3 DNA sequence: TGTGCCAGTAGGGCAAGAACAGGGGTTCAGCCCCAGCATTTT. This translates into CASRARTGVQPQHF.

The chain has TRBV7-2 and TRBJ2-1; D is uncertain. This CDR3 is 16 amino acids long. Trimming stripped 7 bases from V and 5 bases from J, with 21 bases between. Germline V CDR1 and CDR2: SGHTA, FQGNSA. CDR3 bases: TGTGCCAGCACATCACGAACCGAAGCGAGGCACAATGAGCAGTTCTTC. Protein sequence: CASTSRTEARHNEQFF.

This chain joins TRBV21-1 and TRBJ2-5. TRBV21-1 is an annotated pseudogene. This CDR3 is 15 amino acids long. The CDR3 region has the DNA TGTGCCAGCAGCAAATTTGCCCTTTTGGGAGAGACCCAGTACTTC. Translated: CASSKFALLGETQYF.

V and J are TRBV21-1 and TRBJ2-2; the D segment call TRBD1 is taken from the table without a DNA check. TRBV21-1 constitutes a pseudogene. The CDR3 extends over 18 amino acids. The CDR3 protein is CASSSHGGTGEDTGELFF. CDR3 sequence (DNA): TGTGCCAGCAGCTCCCATGGAGGGACAGGGGAGGACACCGGGGAGCTGTTTTTT.

This chain connects TRBV30 to TRBJ1-2; D gene uncertain. Trimming removed 3 bases from V and 4 bases from J, with 12 bases in between. Germline V gives CDR1 GTSNPN, CDR2 SVGIG (reference sequence). This CDR3 spans 13 amino acids. The CDR3 region is CAWRPLQVYGYTF. The CDR3 coding sequence is TGTGCCTGGAGGCCCCTGCAGGTCTATGGCTACACCTTC.

A note on this clone: The sample contains more than one DNA sequence encoding this CDR3. This rearrangement joins TRBV5-1 to TRBJ1-1, with no clear D. This CDR3 contains 14 residues. Looked up from germline, CDR1 is SGHRS and CDR2 is YFSETQ. The germline V and J ends were trimmed by 2 bases and 4 bases, with 12 bases remaining between them. CDR3 sequence (DNA): TGCGCCAGCAGCTTAAACGGCGAGGGCACTGAAGCTTTCTTT. This encodes CASSLNGEGTEAFF.